One sample yielded the 14 T cell receptor beta chains listed below, sequenced in a study of T-cell reconstitution after alpha-beta-depleted transplantation in children. Researchers prepared the TCRbeta library using unique molecular identifiers, the study reports. From the PCR reads, TCRdb called clonotypes with MiXCR, one entry per CDR3 protein. Of approximately 200,000 distinct CDR3 sequences listed, 5% to 6.5% were seen once; the top ten hold roughly 4.7%. This sample comprised PBMCs, obtained before TCRalphabeta/CD19-depleted stem cell transplant. These receptors came from a girl in the first two years of life with combined immunodeficiency, due to receive a stem cell transplant.

This clonotype showed up many times. This chain links TRBV28 with TRBJ2-5; weak D call: TRBD2 (5 bases). The V end lost 3 bases, the J end lost 3 bases, and 11 bases lay between the germline ends. Germline CDR1 MDHEN, CDR2 SYDVKM. The CDR3 contains 14 residues. Here the CDR3 reads CASSLRVEEETQYF. DNA of the CDR3: TGTGCCAGCAGTTTGAGGGTGGAGGAAGAGACCCAGTACTTC. The entire variable domain, with the rest obtained from reference TRBV28 and TRBJ2-5, is as follows: DVKVTQSSRYLVKRTGEKVFLECVQDMDHENMFWYRQDPGLGLRLIYFSYDVKMKEKGDIPEGYSVSREKKERFSLILESASTNQTSMYLCASSLRVEEETQYFGPGTRLLVL.

This clonotype has more than one count but fewer than ten. V usage is TRBV7-3 and J usage is TRBJ2-3; possibly TRBD1 for D (6 bases). This CDR3 region has 14 residues. V was trimmed by 3 bases and J by 1 base, leaving 8 bases between them. Germline CDR1 reads SGHTA; CDR2 reads FQGTGA. CDR3 nucleotide sequence: TGTGCCAGCAGCTTCTCAGGGGGCACAGATACGCAGTATTTT. Its protein is CASSFSGGTDTQYF.

This clonotype was observed at least ten times. The chain uses TRBV28 and TRBJ2-1; D uncertain. Germline V lookup: CDR1 MDHEN, CDR2 SYDVKM. The length of the CDR3 is 13 residues. The V end was cut by 2 bases, the J end by 8 bases, with 10 bases between. The CDR3 region has the DNA TGTGCCAGCAGTTTAGGCGTTGGGGATGAGCAGTTCTTC. Translated, it gives CASSLGVGDEQFF.

In this sample, this clonotype turned up many times. V gene TRBV28 combines with J gene TRBJ2-5; D might be TRBD1 (6 bases). Germline V lookup: CDR1 MDHEN, CDR2 SYDVKM. The CDR3 covers 18 residues. Trimming took off 5 bases at V and 2 bases at J, with 24 bases between the two ends. The chain's CDR3 is CASSPLRVQGPVQETQYF. Here the CDR3 DNA reads TGTGCCAGCAGTCCCCTTCGCGTTCAGGGGCCAGTTCAAGAGACCCAGTACTTC.

The sample holds many counts of this clonotype. V usage is TRBV28 and J usage is TRBJ1-5, with TRBD1 identical over 8 bases. Per the germline V gene, CDR1 is MDHEN and CDR2 is SYDVKM. Trimming cost V 5 bases and J 3 bases; bases outside gene matches: 6. The CDR3 length is 15 residues. CDR3 sequence (DNA): TGTGCCAGCAGTACCCCGGGACAGGTCAATCAGCCCCAGCATTTT. It yields the protein CASSTPGQVNQPQHF.

This clonotype appeared many times. The chain recombines TRBV7-2 with TRBJ1-1, with D perhaps TRBD1 (6 bases). Deletions cut 0 bases from V and 4 bases from J, with 12 bases between. The CDR3 covers 15 residues. Germline assignment: CDR1 SGHTA and CDR2 FQGNSA. The CDR3: CASSLAWEGGTEAFF. CDR3 bases: TGTGCCAGCAGCTTAGCTTGGGAGGGGGGCACTGAAGCTTTCTTT.

This clonotype appeared many times. This chain uses TRBV20-1 with TRBJ2-2, with D maybe TRBD1 (5 bases). The CDR3 sequence is 14 residues long. V was clipped by 1 base and J by 1 base, with 7 bases between them. The germline CDR1 and CDR2 sequences are DFQATT and SNEGSKA (reference sequence). CDR3 sequence: CSARGQGNTGELFF. The CDR3 region has the DNA TGCAGTGCTAGAGGGCAGGGGAACACCGGGGAGCTGTTTTTT.

Many counts were recorded for this clonotype. The gene calls are TRBV12-3 or TRBV12-4 and TRBJ1-3; TRBD1 aligns across 7 bases. The junction had 13 bases not matched to a gene; V was cut back by 5 bases and J by 6 bases. The CDR3 totals 16 residues. The CDR3 nucleotides read TGTGCCAGCAGTCCACTGTTTGGACAGGAAGAAAACACCATATATTTT. It encodes CASSPLFGQEENTIYF.

This clonotype was counted at least ten times. The chain combines TRBV4-2 with TRBJ2-7, with a tentative D call TRBD1 (6 bases). The V gene lost 2 bases and the J gene lost 6 bases, with 14 bases spanning the gap. This CDR3 has 14 amino acids. Germline lookup yields CDR1 LGHNA and CDR2 YNFKEQ. CDR3 nucleotides: TGTGCCAGCAGCCAAATCCCACAGGGTTTCGAGCAGTACTTC. Translated: CASSQIPQGFEQYF.

This clonotype was picked up many times. The J gene is TRBJ2-1, the V gene TRBV9; TRBD2 agrees at 7 bases. Unmatched junction bases numbered 11, after V lost 3 bases and J lost 8 bases. The CDR3 runs 15 residues. The V gene's germline CDR1 is SGDLS and CDR2 YYNGEE. This CDR3 reads CASSALAVDFYEQFF. The DNA of the CDR3 is TGTGCCAGCAGCGCCCTAGCGGTGGACTTCTATGAGCAGTTCTTC.

This clonotype has a count of ten or more. This chain uses TRBV29-1 with TRBJ2-3, with D perhaps TRBD2 (5 bases). The CDR3 loop spans 13 amino acids. Germline lookup yields CDR1 SQVTM and CDR2 ANQGSEA. V was trimmed by 6 bases and J by 6 bases, leaving 16 bases between them. CDR3 DNA: TGCAGCGTATCCGACTACGGCCTCGATACGCAGTATTTT. It translates to CSVSDYGLDTQYF.

At least ten counts were recorded for this clonotype. V usage is TRBV4-1 and J usage is TRBJ2-1, with D unclear. V lost 4 bases and J lost 4, with 14 bases in between. The CDR3 sequence is 15 residues long. From germline, CDR1 is MGHRA and CDR2 YSYEKL. CDR3 loop: CASSPSIGSYNEQFF. The DNA for the CDR3 is TGCGCCAGCAGCCCGTCAATTGGCTCGTACAATGAGCAGTTCTTC.

This clonotype occurred many times. V is TRBV5-5 and J is TRBJ2-7; D perhaps matches TRBD1 (5 bases). CDR1 and CDR2 (germline): SGHKS, YYEKEE (reference sequence). The CDR3 extends over 12 amino acids. V was clipped by 6 bases and J by 3 bases, with 10 bases between them. CDR3 nucleotide sequence: TGTGCCAGCACCATAGACAGCTACGAGCAGTACTTC. Translating gives CASTIDSYEQYF.

This clonotype was detected a few times. The chain couples TRBV3-1 to TRBJ2-5; no clear D gene. CDR1 is LGHDT and CDR2 is YNNKEL in the germline V gene (reference sequence). This CDR3 contains 15 residues. Between the trimmed V and J ends, which lost 3 bases and 5 bases, there was a span of 16 bases. CDR3 sequence reads: CASSQPDPVKETQYF. CDR3 nucleotide sequence: TGTGCCAGCAGCCAGCCGGACCCAGTGAAGGAGACCCAGTACTTC.